What follows describes a single TCR beta chain. In the original processing: It was from reference gene primer amplification that nucleated cell counts were estimated. The repertoire was sequenced with immunoSEQ multiplex PCR; TCRdb's copy has only in-frame clones and lacks some. V and J calls and clone size come straight from that table; D and trimming were deduced from the DNA. The sample consists of over 60,000 clones, more than 75% of them appearing once. The data belong to a study of blood T cell repertoires in COVID-19. Turning to the study itself: Collection of acute and convalescent COVID-19 samples took place in the United States, Italy and Spain. In each case, the material was cDNA or gDNA derived from T cells, B-cell-depleted T cells, or PBMCs.

Trimming stripped 3 bases from V and 2 bases from J, with 10 bases between. The CDR3 has 14 amino acids. Germline V gene data show CDR1 as MNHEY and CDR2 as SMNVEV (reference sequence). Material for sequencing was peripheral blood. The gene calls are TRBV27 and TRBJ2-5; D unresolved. The sequence was collected from a human donor in a cohort sampled during active COVID-19. This CDR3 is CASSFTATQETQYF. CDR3 in DNA: TGTGCCAGCAGTTTCACAGCAACGCAAGAGACCCAGTACTTC.